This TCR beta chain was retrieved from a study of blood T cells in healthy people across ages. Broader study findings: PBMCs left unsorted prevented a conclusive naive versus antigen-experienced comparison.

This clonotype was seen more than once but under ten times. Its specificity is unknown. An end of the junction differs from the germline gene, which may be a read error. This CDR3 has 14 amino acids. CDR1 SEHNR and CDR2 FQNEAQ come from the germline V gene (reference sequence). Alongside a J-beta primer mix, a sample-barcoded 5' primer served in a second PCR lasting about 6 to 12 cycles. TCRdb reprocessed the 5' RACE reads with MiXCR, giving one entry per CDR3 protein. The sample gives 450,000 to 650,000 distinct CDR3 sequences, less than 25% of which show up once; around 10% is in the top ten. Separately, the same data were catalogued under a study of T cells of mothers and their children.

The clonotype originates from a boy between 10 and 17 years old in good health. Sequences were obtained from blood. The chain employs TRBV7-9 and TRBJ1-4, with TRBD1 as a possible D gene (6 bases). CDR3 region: CAISPGATNEKLFF. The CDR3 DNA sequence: TGTGCCATCAGCCCAGGGGCGACTAATGAAAAACTGTTTTTT. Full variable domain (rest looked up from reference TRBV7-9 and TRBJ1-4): DTGVSQNPRHKITKRGQNVTFRCDPISEHNRLYWYRQTLGQGPEFLTYFQNEAQLEKSRLLSDRFSAERPKGSFSTLEIQRTEQGDSAMYLCAISPGATNEKLFFGSGTQLSVL.